The 12 T cell receptor beta chains below were found in one sample sequenced in a study of cytomegalovirus exposure and HLA in healthy donors. Amplification used 60 Vbeta primers and 13 Jbeta primers. Clones were read by immunoSEQ multiplex PCR, and TCRdb kept only the in-frame ones, dropping some. The sample comprises approximately 160,000 clones, about 81% of which are singletons, and 0.96% rests with the top ten. Sequenced sample: PBMCs. All receptors come from a girl aged 2 to 9 in good health and CMV-seropositive.

The chain combines TRBV27 with TRBJ2-5; D call uncertain. The CDR3 length is 14 residues. The ends were cut back, 7 bases at V and 4 bases at J, with 16 bases in the middle. Looked up from germline, CDR1 is MNHEY and CDR2 is SMNVEV (reference sequence). Written as DNA, the CDR3 is TGTGCCAGCAAAGAGGTCCCGGCAAGAGAGACCCAGTACTTC. Translation: CASKEVPARETQYF.

J is TRBJ2-3 and V is TRBV6-1; 7 nucleotides line up with TRBD1. Looked up from germline, CDR1 is MNHNS and CDR2 is SASEGT. The CDR3 contains 13 residues. V shed 6 bases, J shed 7 bases, and the junction held 7 bases outside the gene matches. The CDR3 protein is CASRERGRNTQYF. As DNA, the CDR3 is TGTGCCAGCAGAGAGAGGGGGCGGAATACGCAGTATTTT.

The J gene is TRBJ2-5, the V gene TRBV10-3; 8 nucleotides line up with TRBD2. The CDR3 is made up of 17 amino acids. V lost 2 bases and J lost 5; bases outside the gene matches: 13. Germline V gene sequence: CDR1 ENHRY, CDR2 SYGVKD. CDR3 nucleotide sequence: TGTGCCATCAGTGAGCGGTTTAAGGGACTAGGGCGGGAGACCCAGTACTTC. It codes for CAISERFKGLGRETQYF.

In regard to this clone: Germline and junction disagree at one end, which may indicate a read error. The V and J genes are TRBV6-1 and TRBJ2-3; 7 positions agree with TRBD2. The CDR3 runs to 11 residues. In germline, CDR1 is MNHNS, CDR2 SASEGT. The CDR3 DNA sequence: TGTGCCAGCAGTGAAGAGGGAGGGCCTAATTTT. Residues: CASSEEGGPNF.

Only a few counts were recorded for this clone. Here the CDR3 DNA reads TGTGCCTGGTCTTTAGGACAGGGCAATCAGCCCCAGCATTTT. It translates to CAWSLGQGNQPQHF. This sequence joins TRBV30 and TRBJ1-5; 7 nucleotides agree with TRBD1. The CDR3 is 14 amino acids. CDR1 GTSNPN and CDR2 SVGIG come from the germline V gene (reference sequence). With V trimmed by 5 bases and J by 2 bases, 6 bases remained unmatched. The full variable domain, completed using reference TRBV30 and TRBJ1-5, is SQTIHQWPATLVQPVGSPLSLECTVEGTSNPNLYWYRQAAGRGLQLLFYSVGIGQISSEVPQNLSASRPQDRQFILSSKKLLLSDSGFYLCAWSLGQGNQPQHFGDGTRLSIL.

The chain carries TRBV23-1 and TRBJ1-2, with 7 nucleotides matching TRBD1. TRBV23-1 qualifies as an ORF whose function is uncertain. Trimming removed 1 base from V and 3 bases from J; junction bases left unmatched: 5. The CDR3 is 15 residues long. The CDR3 sequence is CASSQFYQGDYGYTF. Written as DNA, the CDR3 is TGCGCCAGCAGTCAATTTTATCAGGGGGACTATGGCTACACCTTC.

The chain uses TRBV29-1 and TRBJ1-2; 10 nucleotides match TRBD1. Losses at the gene ends were 7 bases for V and 2 bases for J; bases not matched to a gene: 4. Germline CDR1 and CDR2: SQVTM and ANQGSEA. The CDR3 covers 13 residues. The CDR3 here is CSAPGQGNYGYTF. The CDR3 coding sequence is TGCAGCGCTCCGGGACAGGGGAACTATGGCTACACCTTC. The variable domain in full, completed from reference TRBV29-1 and TRBJ1-2, reads SAVISQKPSRDICQRGTSLTIQCQVDSQVTMMFWYRQQPGQSLTLIATANQGSEATYESGFVIDKFPISRPNLTFSTLTVSNMSPEDSSIYLCSAPGQGNYGYTFGSGTRLTVV.

The chain employs TRBV30 and TRBJ2-3, with a tentative D call TRBD2 (6 bases). V lost 0 bases and J lost 3, with 10 bases in between. The germline V gene encodes CDR1 GTSNPN and CDR2 SVGIG (reference sequence). This CDR3 is 14 amino acids long. Here the CDR3 DNA reads TGTGCCTGGAGTGTGGCGGGACGGACAGATACGCAGTATTTT. Its protein is CAWSVAGRTDTQYF.

The chain is built from TRBV5-1 and TRBJ2-7; 10 bases are shared with TRBD1. The junction had 23 bases not matched to a gene; V was cut back by 0 bases and J by 2 bases. Germline CDR1 is SGHRS and CDR2 is YFSETQ. CDR3 length: 22 residues. The CDR3 region is CASSLAFRTGGIRKLLPYEQYF. The DNA for the CDR3 is TGCGCCAGCAGCTTGGCCTTCAGGACAGGGGGTATAAGAAAGCTGTTACCCTACGAGCAGTACTTC.

The chain couples TRBV4-2 to TRBJ2-5; 9 positions match TRBD2. Germline lookup yields CDR1 LGHNA and CDR2 YNFKEQ. This CDR3 is built from 15 residues. The V gene end was trimmed by 4 bases and the J gene end by 5 bases; junction bases not matched to a gene: 8. The CDR3 DNA reads TGTGCCAGCAGCCCTCCGGGCGGGAGGGGGGAGACCCAGTACTTC. This sequence encodes CASSPPGGRGETQYF.

This sequence joins TRBV5-5 and TRBJ2-1; TRBD2 agrees at 16 bases. Germline V gene sequence: CDR1 SGHKS, CDR2 YYEKEE (reference sequence). After removal of 5 bases from V and 14 bases from J, the junction contained 16 bases not matched to a gene. The CDR3 has 17 amino acids. This chain's CDR3 is CASSLTPGLAGGPKEFF. The CDR3 DNA reads as TGTGCCAGCAGTTTAACACCGGGACTAGCGGGAGGGCCGAAAGAGTTCTTC.

The CDR3: CASSPRTSRGEKLFF. The DNA for the CDR3 is TGTGCCAGCAGTCCCAGGACATCGCGAGGCGAAAAACTGTTTTTT. The genes are TRBV28 and TRBJ1-4; the D gene is possibly TRBD1 (5 bases). In germline, CDR1 is MDHEN, CDR2 SYDVKM. There are 15 residues in the CDR3. V dropped 5 bases and J dropped 8 bases, with 18 bases sitting between them.